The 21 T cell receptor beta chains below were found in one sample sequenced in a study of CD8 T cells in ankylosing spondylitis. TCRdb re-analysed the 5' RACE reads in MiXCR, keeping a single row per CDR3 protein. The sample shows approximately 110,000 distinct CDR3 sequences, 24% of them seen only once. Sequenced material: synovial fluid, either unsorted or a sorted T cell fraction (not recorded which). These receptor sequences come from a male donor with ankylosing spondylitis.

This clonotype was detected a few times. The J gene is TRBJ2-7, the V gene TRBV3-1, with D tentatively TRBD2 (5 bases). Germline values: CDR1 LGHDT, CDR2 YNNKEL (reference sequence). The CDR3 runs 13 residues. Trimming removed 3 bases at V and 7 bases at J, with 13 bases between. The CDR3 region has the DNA TGTGCCAGCAGCCATGGGCCCCGCGGGGAGCAGTACGTC. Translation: CASSHGPRGEQYV.

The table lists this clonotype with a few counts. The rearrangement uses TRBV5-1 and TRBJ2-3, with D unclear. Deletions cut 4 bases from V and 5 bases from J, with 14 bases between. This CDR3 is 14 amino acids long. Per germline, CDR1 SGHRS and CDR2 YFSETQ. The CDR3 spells CASSPNYPGDTQYF. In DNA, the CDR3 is TGCGCCAGCAGCCCTAACTACCCCGGAGATACGCAGTATTTT.

CDR3 sequence: CASSLFGRETQYF. CDR3 coding DNA: TGCGCCAGCAGCTTGTTCGGGCGAGAGACCCAGTACTTC. The J gene is TRBJ2-5, the V gene TRBV5-1, with D unclear. V gave up 1 base and J gave up 4 bases, with 8 bases separating them. CDR1 is SGHRS, CDR2 YFSETQ, per germline. This CDR3 region has 13 residues.

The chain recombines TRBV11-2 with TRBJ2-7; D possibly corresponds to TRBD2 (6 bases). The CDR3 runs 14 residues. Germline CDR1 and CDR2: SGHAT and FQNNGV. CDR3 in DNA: TGTGTTCCACACGGGAGCGCCATCCTCTACGAGCAGTACGTC. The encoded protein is CVPHGSAILYEQYV.

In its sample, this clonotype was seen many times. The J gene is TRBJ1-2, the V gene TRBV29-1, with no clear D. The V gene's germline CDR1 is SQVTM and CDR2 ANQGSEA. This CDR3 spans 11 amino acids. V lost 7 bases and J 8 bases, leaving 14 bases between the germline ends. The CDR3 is CSALRGSGYTF. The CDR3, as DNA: TGCAGCGCCCTTAGAGGGAGCGGCTACACCTTC.

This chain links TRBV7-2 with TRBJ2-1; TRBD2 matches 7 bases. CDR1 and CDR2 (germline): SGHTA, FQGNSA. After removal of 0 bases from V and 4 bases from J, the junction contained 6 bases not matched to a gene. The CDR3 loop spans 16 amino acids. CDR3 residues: CASSLAGGGAYNEQFF. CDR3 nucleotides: TGTGCCAGCAGCTTAGCTGGCGGGGGAGCTTACAATGAGCAGTTCTTC.

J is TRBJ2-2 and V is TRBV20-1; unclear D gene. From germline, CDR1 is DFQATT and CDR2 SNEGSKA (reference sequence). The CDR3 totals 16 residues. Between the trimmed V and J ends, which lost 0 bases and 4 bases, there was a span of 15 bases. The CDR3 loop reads CSARDPGSKGTGELFF. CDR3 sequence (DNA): TGCAGTGCTAGAGATCCCGGGTCCAAGGGCACCGGGGAGCTGTTTTTT.

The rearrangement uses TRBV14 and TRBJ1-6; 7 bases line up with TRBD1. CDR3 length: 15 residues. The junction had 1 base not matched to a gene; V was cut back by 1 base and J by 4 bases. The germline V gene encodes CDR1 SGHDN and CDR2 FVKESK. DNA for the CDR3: TGTGCCAGCAGCCAAGGGACAGGATATAATTCACCCCTCCACTTT. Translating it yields CASSQGTGYNSPLHF.

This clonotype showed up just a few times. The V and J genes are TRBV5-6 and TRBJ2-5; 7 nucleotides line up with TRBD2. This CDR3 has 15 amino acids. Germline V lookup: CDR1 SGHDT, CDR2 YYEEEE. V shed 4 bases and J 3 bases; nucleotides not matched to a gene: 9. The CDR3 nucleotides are TGTGCCAGCAGCGCTAGAGCGGGGTGGGAAGAGACCCAGTACTTC. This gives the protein CASSARAGWEETQYF. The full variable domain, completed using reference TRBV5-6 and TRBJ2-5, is DAGVTQSPTHLIKTRGQQVTLRCSPKSGHDTVSWYQQALGQGPQFIFQYYEEEERQRGNFPDRFSGHQFPNYSSELNVNALLLGDSALYLCASSARAGWEETQYFGPGTRLLVL.

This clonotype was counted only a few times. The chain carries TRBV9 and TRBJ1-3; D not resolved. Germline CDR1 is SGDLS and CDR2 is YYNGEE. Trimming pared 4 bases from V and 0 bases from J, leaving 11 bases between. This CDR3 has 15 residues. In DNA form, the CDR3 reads TGTGCCAGCAGCCTAGAGTCGGTCTCTGGAAACACCATATATTTT. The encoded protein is CASSLESVSGNTIYF.

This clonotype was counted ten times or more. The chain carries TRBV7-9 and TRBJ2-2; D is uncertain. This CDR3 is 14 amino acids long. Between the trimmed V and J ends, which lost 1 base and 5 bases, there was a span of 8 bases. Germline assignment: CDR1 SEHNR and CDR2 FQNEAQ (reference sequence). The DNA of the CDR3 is TGTGCCAGCAGCTTAGGATTGAGTACCGGGGAGCTGTTTTTT. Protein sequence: CASSLGLSTGELFF.

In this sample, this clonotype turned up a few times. The CDR3 DNA follows: TGTGCCACCAGTGCACCGGGGATGGGCACAGATACGCAGTATTTT. Protein sequence: CATSAPGMGTDTQYF. The V gene is TRBV24-1, the J gene TRBJ2-3; a weak D match, TRBD2 (5 bases). V was pared by 5 bases and J by 1 base, with 12 bases between. The CDR3 runs 15 residues. Germline lookup yields CDR1 KGHDR and CDR2 SFDVKD.

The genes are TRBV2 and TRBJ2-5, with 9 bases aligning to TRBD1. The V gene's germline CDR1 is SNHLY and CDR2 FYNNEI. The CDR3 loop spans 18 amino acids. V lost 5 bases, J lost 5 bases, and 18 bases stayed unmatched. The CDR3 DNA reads TGTGCCAGCAGTTCCGGGACAGGGATCCTTCCGAGGGGGGAGACCCAGTACTTC. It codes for CASSSGTGILPRGETQYF.

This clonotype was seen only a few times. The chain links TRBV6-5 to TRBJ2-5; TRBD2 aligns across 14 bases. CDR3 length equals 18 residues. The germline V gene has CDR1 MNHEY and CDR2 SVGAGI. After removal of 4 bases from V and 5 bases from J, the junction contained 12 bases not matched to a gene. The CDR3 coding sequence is TGTGCCAGCAGTTTGCCACCCGGACTAGCGGGAGGATCTGAGACCCAGTACTTC. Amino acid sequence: CASSLPPGLAGGSETQYF.

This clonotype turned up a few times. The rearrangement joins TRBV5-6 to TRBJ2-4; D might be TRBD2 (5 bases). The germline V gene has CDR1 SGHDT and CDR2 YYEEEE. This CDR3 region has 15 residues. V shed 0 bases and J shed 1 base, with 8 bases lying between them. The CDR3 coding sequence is TGTGCCAGCAGCTTGGAGCCGGGGGCCAAAAACATTCAGTACTTC. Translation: CASSLEPGAKNIQYF.

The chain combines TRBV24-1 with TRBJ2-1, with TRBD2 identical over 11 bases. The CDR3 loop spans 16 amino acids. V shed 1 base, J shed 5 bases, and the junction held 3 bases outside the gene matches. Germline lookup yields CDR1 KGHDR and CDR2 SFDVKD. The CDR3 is CATSDFGSGGDNEQFF. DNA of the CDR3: TGTGCCACCAGTGATTTCGGTAGCGGGGGGGACAATGAGCAGTTCTTC.

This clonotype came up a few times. The CDR3, as DNA: TGCAGTGCTAGAGATCAGCGGGAGCCCTACGAGCAGTACTTC. Amino acids: CSARDQREPYEQYF. The chain uses TRBV20-1 and TRBJ2-7; 8 bases are a match to TRBD2. Germline-derived CDR1 and CDR2 are DFQATT and SNEGSKA (reference sequence). Trimming at V came to 0 bases and at J to 2 bases, leaving 3 bases not matched to a gene. The CDR3 extends over 14 amino acids.

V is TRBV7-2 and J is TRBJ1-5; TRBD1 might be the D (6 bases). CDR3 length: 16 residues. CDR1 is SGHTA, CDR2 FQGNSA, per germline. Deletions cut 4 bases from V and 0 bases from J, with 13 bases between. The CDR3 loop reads CASSSVGGYSNQPQHF. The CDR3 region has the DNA TGTGCCAGCAGCTCGGTGGGGGGCTATAGCAATCAGCCCCAGCATTTT. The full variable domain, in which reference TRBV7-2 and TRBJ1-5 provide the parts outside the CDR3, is GAGVSQSPSNKVTEKGKDVELRCDPISGHTALYWYRQSLGQGLEFLIYFQGNSAPDKSGLPSDRFSAERTGGSVSTLTIQRTQQEDSAVYLCASSSVGGYSNQPQHFGDGTRLSIL.

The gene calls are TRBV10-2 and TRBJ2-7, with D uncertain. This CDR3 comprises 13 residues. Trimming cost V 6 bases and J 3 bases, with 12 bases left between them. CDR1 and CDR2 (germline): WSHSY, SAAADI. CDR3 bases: TGCGCCAGCAGGTTTGGCAGTTTCTACGAGCAGTACTTC. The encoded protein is CASRFGSFYEQYF.

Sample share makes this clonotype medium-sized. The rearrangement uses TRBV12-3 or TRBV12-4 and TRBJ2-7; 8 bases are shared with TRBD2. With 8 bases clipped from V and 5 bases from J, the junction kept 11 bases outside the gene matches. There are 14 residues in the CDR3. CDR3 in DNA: TGTGCCAGCGCCCTCTCGGGGGGGACCCACGAGCAGTACTTC. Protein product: CASALSGGTHEQYF.

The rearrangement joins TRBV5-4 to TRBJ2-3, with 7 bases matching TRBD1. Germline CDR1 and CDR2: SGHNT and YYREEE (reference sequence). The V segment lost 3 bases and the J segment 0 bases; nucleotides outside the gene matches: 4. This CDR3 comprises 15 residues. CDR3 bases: TGTGCCAGCAGCTCCGGACAGGCGAGCACAGATACGCAGTATTTT. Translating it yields CASSSGQASTDTQYF.